This is a list of T cell receptor beta chains from one sample in a study of blood T cell repertoires in COVID-19. The method was immunoSEQ multiplex PCR; TCRdb's version includes in-frame clones alone and lacks a portion of them. The sample has approximately 220,000 clones, approximately 90% seen once; the top ten hold 1.2%. Sequencing used PBMCs or T cells enriched from blood (not recorded which). Every receptor here comes from a man aged 25-40 years who had recovered from COVID-19. The CDR3 runs from the conserved cysteine through the conserved F or W. The D gene is left open where the match is weak. A row's size may be missing; if present it is once, few, many or a size class.

D	V	J	size	CDR3	DNA
NA	TRBV29-1	TRBJ1-2	few	CSVESPDTRYGYTF	TGCAGCGTTGAATCCCCGGACACCCGCTATGGCTACACCTTC
TRBD2	TRBV28	TRBJ2-3	NA	CASTGTSITDTQYF	TGTGCCTCCACCGGGACTAGTATTACAGATACGCAGTATTTT
TRBD2	TRBV5-1	TRBJ2-1	NA	CASSLVAGGPMSEQFF	TGCGCCAGCAGCTTGGTGGCGGGGGGCCCTATGAGTGAGCAGTTCTTC
TRBD1	TRBV19	TRBJ1-3	NA	CATAGQALGNTIYF	TGTGCCACTGCGGGACAGGCCCTTGGAAACACCATATATTTT
NA	TRBV27	TRBJ2-7	NA	CASSPFRPPYEQYF	TGTGCCAGCAGCCCCTTCAGGCCCCCCTACGAGCAGTACTTC
NA	TRBV27	TRBJ1-4	NA	CASSPYTSTNEKLFF	TGTGCCAGCAGTCCGTACACCTCAACTAATGAAAAACTGTTTTTT
NA	TRBV29-1	TRBJ1-1	NA	CSASFGAKTEAFF	TGCAGCGCTAGCTTTGGGGCGAAGACTGAAGCTTTCTTT
TRBD2	TRBV14	TRBJ2-7	NA	CASSHRSGSTYEQYF	TGTGCCAGCAGCCATAGAAGCGGGAGTACCTACGAGCAGTACTTC
NA	TRBV6-2/TRBV6-3	TRBJ2-1	NA	CASSKTTGRNEQFF	TGTGCCAGCAGTAAGACGACAGGTCGAAATGAGCAGTTCTTC
NA	TRBV6-6	TRBJ1-6	NA	CASSYSGPQGNSPLHF	TGTGCCAGCAGTTACAGTGGGCCTCAGGGCAATTCACCCCTCCACTTT
NA	TRBV28	TRBJ1-6	NA	CASPPGQIYNSPLHF	TGTGCCAGTCCGCCCGGACAGATCTATAATTCACCCCTCCACTTT
TRBD2	TRBV10-1	TRBJ2-7	NA	CASSPGLAKPEQYF	TGCGCCAGCAGCCCGGGACTAGCGAAACCCGAGCAGTACTTC
NA	TRBV30	TRBJ2-7	NA	CAWSEPGESYEQYF	TGTGCCTGGTCAGAGCCAGGCGAATCCTACGAGCAGTACTTC
TRBD1	TRBV7-9	TRBJ1-2	once	CASSPRGGQGADYGYTF	TGTGCCAGCAGCCCACGGGGTGGTCAGGGGGCTGACTATGGCTACACCTTC
NA	TRBV6-5	TRBJ1-4	NA	CASSPGEKLFF	TGTGCCAGCAGTCCAGGTGAAAAACTGTTTTTT
TRBD1	TRBV5-1	TRBJ2-7	NA	CASSLGQGTRNEQYF	TGCGCCAGCAGCTTAGGACAGGGTACGAGGAACGAGCAGTACTTC
TRBD1	TRBV28	TRBJ1-1	NA	CASSFPAARQGKNTEAFF	TGTGCCAGCAGTTTCCCCGCCGCGCGACAGGGAAAGAACACTGAAGCTTTCTTT
NA	TRBV7-2	TRBJ2-3	NA	CASRSPGYTDTQYF	TGTGCCAGCAGAAGTCCGGGTTACACAGATACGCAGTATTTT
TRBD1	TRBV24-1	TRBJ1-2	NA	CATSETGQNYGYTF	TGTGCCACCAGTGAGACGGGACAGAACTATGGCTACACCTTC
NA	TRBV15	TRBJ1-5	NA	CATRARGGNQPQHF	TGTGCCACCCGAGCCAGGGGTGGCAATCAGCCCCAGCATTTT
TRBD1	TRBV24-1	TRBJ2-3	once	CATSEITPGQSTDTQYF	TGTGCCACCAGTGAGATAACGCCGGGACAGAGCACAGATACGCAGTATTTT
NA	TRBV28	TRBJ1-2	once	CAIVDISYRYGYTF	TGTGCCATCGTGGACATTTCCTATCGCTATGGCTACACCTTC
NA	TRBV5-1	TRBJ2-7	NA	CASSPDEQGTYEQYF	TGCGCCAGCAGCCCCGATGAACAGGGAACCTACGAGCAGTACTTC
NA	TRBV9	TRBJ2-1	NA	CASQGATSNNEQFF	TGTGCCAGCCAAGGGGCTACAAGCAACAATGAGCAGTTCTTC
NA	TRBV10-3	TRBJ2-2	NA	CAIKGGLEGWSGELFF	TGTGCCATCAAAGGGGGCCTGGAGGGTTGGTCCGGGGAGCTGTTTTTT
NA	TRBV11-3	TRBJ2-3	NA	CASSLRTDTQYF	TGTGCCAGCAGCTTACGGACAGATACGCAGTATTTT
NA	TRBV28	TRBJ2-7	NA	CASPTPSRELGSYEQYF	TGTGCCAGCCCCACCCCCTCTCGGGAGTTGGGGTCCTACGAGCAGTACTTC
TRBD2	TRBV11-3	TRBJ2-1	NA	CASSLTSGRTDEQFF	TGTGCCAGCAGCTTGACTAGCGGGAGAACAGATGAGCAGTTCTTC
TRBD1	TRBV2	TRBJ2-5	few	CASSESSRQGPQETQYF	TGTGCCAGCAGTGAATCAAGTAGACAGGGCCCCCAAGAGACCCAGTACTTC